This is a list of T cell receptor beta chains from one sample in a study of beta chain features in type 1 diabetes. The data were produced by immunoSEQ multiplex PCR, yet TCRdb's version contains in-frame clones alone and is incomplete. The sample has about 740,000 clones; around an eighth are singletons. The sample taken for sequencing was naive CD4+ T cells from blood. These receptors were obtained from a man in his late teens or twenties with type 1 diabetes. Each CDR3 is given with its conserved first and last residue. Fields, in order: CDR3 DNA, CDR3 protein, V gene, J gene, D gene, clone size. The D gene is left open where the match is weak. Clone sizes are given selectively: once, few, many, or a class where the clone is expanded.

CDR3 DNA: TGTGCCAGCAGTTACTCGTTAGGATCTGGAAACACCATATATTTT
CDR3 protein: CASSYSLGSGNTIYF
V gene: TRBV6-5
J gene: TRBJ1-3
D gene: NA
clone size: NA

CDR3 DNA: TGTGCCTGGAGTGTGTGGCCCCCCGAAGGCTACACCTTC
CDR3 protein: CAWSVWPPEGYTF
V gene: TRBV30
J gene: TRBJ1-2
D gene: NA
clone size: NA

CDR3 DNA: TGCGCCAGCAGCCAAGATCGGGGAACTAATGAAAAACTGTTTTTT
CDR3 protein: CASSQDRGTNEKLFF
V gene: TRBV4-1
J gene: TRBJ1-4
D gene: NA
clone size: few

CDR3 DNA: TGCGCCAGCAGCCCCGGACAGGGGAGGACAGATACGCAGTATTTT
CDR3 protein: CASSPGQGRTDTQYF
V gene: TRBV5-1
J gene: TRBJ2-3
D gene: TRBD1
clone size: NA

CDR3 DNA: TGCAGCGTCGCCGGGACAACCTCCTCTGGAAACACCATATATTTT
CDR3 protein: CSVAGTTSSGNTIYF
V gene: TRBV29-1
J gene: TRBJ1-3
D gene: NA
clone size: few

CDR3 DNA: TGCGCCAGCAGCTTTACAGGGGAGAGGACAGATACGCAGTATTTT
CDR3 protein: CASSFTGERTDTQYF
V gene: TRBV5-1
J gene: TRBJ2-3
D gene: TRBD1
clone size: few

CDR3 DNA: TGTGCCAGCGGCGGCGGGGGGGCCCCGGAGACCCAGTACTTC
CDR3 protein: CASGGGGAPETQYF
V gene: TRBV6-5
J gene: TRBJ2-5
D gene: TRBD2
clone size: NA

CDR3 DNA: TGTGCCAGCAGCGGGACAGGGATAACCGGGGAGCTGTTTTTT
CDR3 protein: CASSGTGITGELFF
V gene: TRBV5-4
J gene: TRBJ2-2
D gene: TRBD1
clone size: few

CDR3 DNA: TGTGCCAGCAGCTTACCGAGCGGGGGGCAAGAGACCCAGTACTTC
CDR3 protein: CASSLPSGGQETQYF
V gene: TRBV7-9
J gene: TRBJ2-5
D gene: TRBD2
clone size: NA

CDR3 DNA: TGTGCCAGCTCACGTCTGAGGGACACAGAGCAGTACTTC
CDR3 protein: CASSRLRDTEQYF
V gene: TRBV18
J gene: TRBJ2-7
D gene: NA
clone size: NA

CDR3 DNA: TGTGCCACCAGCAGAGATCGGCAGGCAACTAATGAAAAACTGTTTTTT
CDR3 protein: CATSRDRQATNEKLFF
V gene: TRBV15
J gene: TRBJ1-4
D gene: NA
clone size: few

CDR3 DNA: TGTGCCAGCAGTTACGATGGGAATCAGCCCCAGCATTTT
CDR3 protein: CASSYDGNQPQHF
V gene: TRBV6-5
J gene: TRBJ1-5
D gene: NA
clone size: few

CDR3 DNA: TGCGCCAGCAGTCCAACAGGGGGCGGCGTTTGCACCGGGGAGCTGTTTTTT
CDR3 protein: CASSPTGGGVCTGELFF
V gene: TRBV23-1
J gene: TRBJ2-2
D gene: TRBD1
clone size: NA

CDR3 DNA: TGTGCCAGCAGTTTACTCGACAGTAACACTGAAGCTTTCTTT
CDR3 protein: CASSLLDSNTEAFF
V gene: TRBV27
J gene: TRBJ1-1
D gene: NA
clone size: few

CDR3 DNA: TGTGCCAGCAGTGAGGGACTGAGCACAGATACGCAGTATTTT
CDR3 protein: CASSEGLSTDTQYF
V gene: TRBV6-4
J gene: TRBJ2-3
D gene: NA
clone size: NA

CDR3 DNA: TGTGCCAGCAGCTTAAGACGTGATACGCAGTATTTT
CDR3 protein: CASSLRRDTQYF
V gene: TRBV7-2
J gene: TRBJ2-3
D gene: NA
clone size: few

CDR3 DNA: TGTGCCAGCAGCAACGAGGGTCTAGCGGGGTCCAATGAGCAGTTCTTC
CDR3 protein: CASSNEGLAGSNEQFF
V gene: TRBV4-2
J gene: TRBJ2-1
D gene: TRBD2
clone size: NA

CDR3 DNA: TGTGCCAGCAGCTTGTTACTTCTAGATACGCAGTATTTT
CDR3 protein: CASSLLLLDTQYF
V gene: TRBV7-2
J gene: TRBJ2-3
D gene: NA
clone size: NA

CDR3 DNA: TGTGCCAGCAGCGCACGCTCTTGGAGAGGGAGTGGAGATACGCAGTATTTT
CDR3 protein: CASSARSWRGSGDTQYF
V gene: TRBV9
J gene: TRBJ2-3
D gene: NA
clone size: NA

CDR3 DNA: TGTGCCAGCAGCTTACAGGGGAACTATGGCTACACCTTC
CDR3 protein: CASSLQGNYGYTF
V gene: TRBV13
J gene: TRBJ1-2
D gene: NA
clone size: NA

CDR3 DNA: TGTGCCAGCAGCTTTAAAATACTGAGGTTTGGAACCATATATTTT
CDR3 protein: CASSFKILRFGTIYF
V gene: TRBV5-6
J gene: TRBJ1-3
D gene: NA
clone size: NA

CDR3 DNA: TGTGCCAGCAGTTTACGACCACTAAGTACAGATACGCAGTATTTT
CDR3 protein: CASSLRPLSTDTQYF
V gene: TRBV27
J gene: TRBJ2-3
D gene: NA
clone size: few

CDR3 DNA: TGTGCCAGCAGCGGGCGGACTAGCGGAAGCTCCTACAATGAGCAGTTCTTC
CDR3 protein: CASSGRTSGSSYNEQFF
V gene: TRBV7-8
J gene: TRBJ2-1
D gene: TRBD2
clone size: few

CDR3 DNA: TGTGCCAGCACCGGGACTTTCTACGGGGAGACCCAGTACTTC
CDR3 protein: CASTGTFYGETQYF
V gene: TRBV6-5
J gene: TRBJ2-5
D gene: NA
clone size: few

CDR3 DNA: TGTGCCAGCAGCTATTCCGGGACTACGAACACCGGGGAGCTGTTTTTT
CDR3 protein: CASSYSGTTNTGELFF
V gene: TRBV11-2
J gene: TRBJ2-2
D gene: TRBD2
clone size: NA

CDR3 DNA: TGTGCCAGCAGTGAGACCAGCGGGTCTAACTATGGCTACACCTTC
CDR3 protein: CASSETSGSNYGYTF
V gene: TRBV6-1
J gene: TRBJ1-2
D gene: NA
clone size: few

CDR3 DNA: TGTGCCACCAGCAGAGATCCCGGGACTACTCAAGAGACCCAGTACTTC
CDR3 protein: CATSRDPGTTQETQYF
V gene: TRBV15
J gene: TRBJ2-5
D gene: TRBD2
clone size: few